This record concerns one TCR beta chain sequence. Generated by immunoSEQ multiplex PCR, the TCRdb table keeps only in-frame clones and is missing some. Seen here are roughly 150,000 clones, approximately 90% observed once, and the top ten hold over 1.5%. Germline loops: CDR1 SNHLY, CDR2 FYNNEI. The CDR3 sequence is 13 residues long. V shed 7 bases and J shed 9 bases, with 18 bases lying between them. These data come from a study of T cell responses to AZD1222 COVID-19 vaccine. This receptor was taken from an adult in good health. The chain joins TRBV2 to TRBJ2-5; D not certain. The source was peripheral blood, collected on day 0 of AZD1222 vaccination. The CDR3 spells CASKLLVGVAQYF. Here the CDR3 DNA reads TGTGCCAGCAAGCTCCTGGTTGGCGTGGCCCAGTACTTC. The entire variable domain, with the rest obtained from reference TRBV2 and TRBJ2-5, is as follows: EPEVTQTPSHQVTQMGQEVILRCVPISNHLYFYWYRQILGQKVEFLVSFYNNEISEKSEIFDDQFSVERPDGSNFTLKIRSTKLEDSAMYFCASKLLVGVAQYFGPGTRLLVL.